Listed here is a single T cell receptor beta chain. The target antigen is unknown. This specimen belongs to a study of spatial heterogeneity in lung cancer. Looking at the study overall: Consistently, beta-chain sequences turned up in larger numbers than alpha-chain sequences did. General study findings and limits: Coverage of tumor T cells, an estimated figure, was approximately 7.7% for alpha and approximately 12% for beta chains. How many expanded intratumoral alpha and beta TCRs were present tracked the tumor mutation count, which was a count of nonsynonymous mutations.

Each CDR3 protein gets one entry after TCRdb re-called the 5' RACE reads with MiXCR. The table lists 2,200 or so distinct CDR3 sequences, roughly 15% of them singletons. This sample's time point: sample taken at primary tumor resection. The donors comprised about 70 untreated early-stage non-small cell lung cancer patients. Sequencing of whole RNA from tumor, nontumor lung or frozen PBMC involved no sorting. Deletions cut 0 bases from V and 4 bases from J, with 11 bases between. The germline V gene has CDR1 SGHAT and CDR2 FQNNGV. CDR3 length: 15 amino acids. The rearrangement links TRBV11-2 to TRBJ2-3; tentatively, D is TRBD1 or TRBD2 (5 bases each). The sample consisted of lung tumor tissue, taken at surgery. The sequence derives from a male donor with early-stage non-small cell lung cancer. In DNA, the CDR3 is TGTGCCAGCAGCTTAGAAGGGGCGGGCGCAGATACGCAGTATTTT. Its protein product is CASSLEGAGADTQYF.